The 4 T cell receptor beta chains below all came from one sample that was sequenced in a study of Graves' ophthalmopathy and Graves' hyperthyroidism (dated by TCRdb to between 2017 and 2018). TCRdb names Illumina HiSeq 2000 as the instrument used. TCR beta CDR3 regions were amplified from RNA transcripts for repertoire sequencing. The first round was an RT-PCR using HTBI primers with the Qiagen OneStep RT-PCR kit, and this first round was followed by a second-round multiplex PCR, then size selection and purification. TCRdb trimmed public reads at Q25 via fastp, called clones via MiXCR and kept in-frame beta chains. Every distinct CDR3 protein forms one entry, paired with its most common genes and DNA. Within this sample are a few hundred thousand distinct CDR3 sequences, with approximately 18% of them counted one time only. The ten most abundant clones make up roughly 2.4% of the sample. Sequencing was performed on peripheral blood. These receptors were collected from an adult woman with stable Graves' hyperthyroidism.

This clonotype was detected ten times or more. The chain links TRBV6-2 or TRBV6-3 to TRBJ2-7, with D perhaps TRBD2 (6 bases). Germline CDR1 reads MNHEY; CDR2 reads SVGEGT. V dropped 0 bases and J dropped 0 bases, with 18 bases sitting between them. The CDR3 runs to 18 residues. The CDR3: CASSYSTRDGLDSYEQYF. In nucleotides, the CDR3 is TGTGCCAGCAGTTACTCGACGCGGGACGGGTTGGACTCCTACGAGCAGTACTTC.

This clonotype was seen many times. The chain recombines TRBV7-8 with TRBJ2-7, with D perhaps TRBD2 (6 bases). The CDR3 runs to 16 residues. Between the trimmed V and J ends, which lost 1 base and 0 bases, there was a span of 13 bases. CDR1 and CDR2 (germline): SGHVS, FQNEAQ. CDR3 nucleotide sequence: TGTGCCAGCAGCTTAGAAGGGACTTTAAGCTCCTACGAGCAGTACTTC. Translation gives CASSLEGTLSSYEQYF.

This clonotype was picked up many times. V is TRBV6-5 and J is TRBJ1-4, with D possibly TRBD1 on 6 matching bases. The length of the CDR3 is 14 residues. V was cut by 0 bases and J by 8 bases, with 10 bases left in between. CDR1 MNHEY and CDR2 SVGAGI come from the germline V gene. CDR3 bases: TGTGCCAGCAGTTACTCGGGGGCCGCCGAAAAACTGTTTTTT. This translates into CASSYSGAAEKLFF.

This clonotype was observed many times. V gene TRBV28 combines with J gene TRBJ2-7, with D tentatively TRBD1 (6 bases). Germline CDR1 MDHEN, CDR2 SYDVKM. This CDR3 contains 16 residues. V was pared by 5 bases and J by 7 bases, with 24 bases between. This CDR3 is CASSPAYRVLIEEQYF. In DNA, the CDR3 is TGTGCCAGCAGTCCAGCTTACAGGGTTCTTATAGAGGAGCAGTACTTC.